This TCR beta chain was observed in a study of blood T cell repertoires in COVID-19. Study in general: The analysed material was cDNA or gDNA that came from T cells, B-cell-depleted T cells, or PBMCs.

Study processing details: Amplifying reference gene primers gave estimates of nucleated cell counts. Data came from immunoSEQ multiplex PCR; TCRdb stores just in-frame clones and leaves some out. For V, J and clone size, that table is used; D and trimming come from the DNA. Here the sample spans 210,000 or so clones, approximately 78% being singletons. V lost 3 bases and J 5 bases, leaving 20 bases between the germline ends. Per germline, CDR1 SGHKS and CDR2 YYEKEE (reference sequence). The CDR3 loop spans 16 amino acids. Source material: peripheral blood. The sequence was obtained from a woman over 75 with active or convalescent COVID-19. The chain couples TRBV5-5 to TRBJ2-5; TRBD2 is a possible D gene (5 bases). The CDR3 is CASSWMELRWRETQYF. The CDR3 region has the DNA TGTGCCAGCAGCTGGATGGAATTGCGGTGGAGGGAGACCCAGTACTTC.